This entry describes one TCR beta chain. PCR used 60 Vbeta primers and 13 Jbeta primers. Sequencing was performed with immunoSEQ multiplex PCR; in TCRdb, only in-frame clones are kept and a portion is missing. The sample lists over 95,000 clones, 74% occurring once. The data are from a study of cytomegalovirus exposure and HLA in healthy donors. In the study overall: The Caucasian-associated ancestry cluster held over 80% of roughly 370 genotyped donors.

Germline V gene sequence: CDR1 SGHDT, CDR2 YYEEEE. Trimming took off 3 bases at V and 0 bases at J, with 12 bases between the two ends. The CDR3 length is 15 residues. The rearrangement joins TRBV5-6 to TRBJ1-1; D not resolved. Source material: PBMCs. The sequence derives from a human donor in good health. In DNA form, the CDR3 reads TGTGCCAGCAGCTCCGCAGACATGCTGAACACTGAAGCTTTCTTT. It codes for CASSSADMLNTEAFF.